This section outlines one TCR beta chain sequence together with its context. The antigen remains unidentified. It was via CD45RO/CCR7/CD25/CD127/CD95/CD27 that CD4+ naive, central memory, regulatory and stem cell-like memory cells were sorted. This sample was taken from a study of beta chain features in type 1 diabetes. Deletions cut 2 bases from V and 0 bases from J, with 7 bases between. Looked up from germline, CDR1 is SQVTM and CDR2 is ANQGSEA. This CDR3 has 13 amino acids. General study results and limits: All four CD4+ subsets from Type 1 diabetes patients carried moderately but significantly shorter TCRB CDR3s. The study notes PCR might favor shorter templates equally in patients and controls.

Expressed TCRB transcripts got sequenced, as all isolated RNA was reverse transcribed. Repertoires were generated with immunoSEQ multiplex PCR, while TCRdb's copy carries only in-frame clones and drops some. Of 400,000 to 550,000 clones in the sample, 11% were seen once. The chain combines TRBV29-1 with TRBJ1-1, with unresolved D. The sample taken for sequencing was naive CD4+ T cells from blood. This receptor was identified in a woman between 18 and 29 years old in good health. The CDR3 reads CSVEFRVNTEAFF. The CDR3 DNA reads TGCAGCGTTGAATTCCGGGTGAACACTGAAGCTTTCTTT.